Following are 30 T cell receptor beta chains from one sample sequenced in a study of control samples from healthy donors and cancer patients. TCRdb's table, derived via immunoSEQ multiplex PCR, lists solely in-frame clones and lacks some. The sample includes about 410,000 clones, 75% to 95% seen only once; the top ten take 5.5% to 7.5%. Input material: PBMCs. The receptors were gathered from a man aged 40-49 years with head and neck cancer.

The sample holds one count of this clone. V usage is TRBV5-1 and J usage is TRBJ1-1, with 7 bases matching TRBD1. The CDR3 runs 15 residues. The trim removed 4 bases at V and 5 bases at J, leaving 11 bases unmatched. CDR1 and CDR2 from the germline V gene are SGHRS and YFSETQ. The CDR3, as DNA: TGCGCCAGCAGCCCTGTATCGACAGGGACGACTGAAGCTTTCTTT. Its translation is CASSPVSTGTTEAFF. The whole variable domain, filled in from reference TRBV5-1 and TRBJ1-1, reads KAGVTQTPRYLIKTRGQQVTLSCSPISGHRSVSWYQQTPGQGLQFLFEYFSETQRNKGNFPGRFSGRQFSNSRSEMNVSTLELGDSALYLCASSPVSTGTTEAFFGQGTRLTVV.

This chain links TRBV6-1 with TRBJ1-5; TRBD1 is a possible D gene (6 bases). The CDR3 contains 15 residues. CDR1 MNHNS and CDR2 SASEGT come from the germline V gene. The V end was cut by 2 bases, the J end by 7 bases, with 15 bases between. CDR3 coding DNA: TGTGCCAGCAGTGAAAATGTGGGGGCCGGGCAGCCCCAGCATTTT. It codes for CASSENVGAGQPQHF.

CDR3 region: CATSRDTGELFF. CDR3 DNA sequence: TGTGCCACCAGCAGAGACACCGGGGAGCTGTTTTTT. The chain employs TRBV15 and TRBJ2-2; D is unresolved. The CDR3 is 12 amino acids. V was shortened by 0 bases and J by 4 bases, with 0 bases between the two germline ends. CDR1 and CDR2 from the germline V gene are LNHNV and YYDKDF (reference sequence).

In this sample, this clone turned up a few times. J is TRBJ2-7 and V is TRBV10-1; 11 bases map to TRBD2. The V segment lost 2 bases and the J segment 6 bases; nucleotides outside the gene matches: 9. Germline V gene data show CDR1 as WNHNN and CDR2 as SYGVQD (reference sequence). This CDR3 region has 16 residues. CDR3 sequence: CASSEGRLAGSAEQYF. In DNA form, the CDR3 reads TGCGCCAGCAGTGAGGGTAGACTAGCGGGATCCGCCGAGCAGTACTTC.

The genes are TRBV4-1 and TRBJ1-1, with 10 bases matching TRBD1. J was trimmed by 2 bases and V by 2 bases; bases with no gene match: 2. Per germline, CDR1 MGHRA and CDR2 YSYEKL. The CDR3 extends over 15 amino acids. The CDR3 is CASSQRQGANTEAFF. DNA of the CDR3: TGCGCCAGCAGCCAAAGACAGGGGGCAAACACTGAAGCTTTCTTT.

This sequence joins TRBV5-6 and TRBJ2-1, with 7 bases aligning to TRBD2. Losses at the gene ends were 0 bases for V and 8 bases for J; bases not matched to a gene: 11. There are 16 residues in the CDR3. Germline CDR1 reads SGHDT; CDR2 reads YYEEEE. The CDR3 DNA follows: TGTGCCAGCAGCTTGGGGCTAAGCGGGATAGGGTATGAGCAGTTCTTC. Translating it yields CASSLGLSGIGYEQFF.

V gene TRBV14 combines with J gene TRBJ2-7; possibly TRBD1 or TRBD2 for D (5 bases each). Germline CDR1 and CDR2: SGHDN and FVKESK. CDR3 length: 13 amino acids. Trimming cost V 6 bases and J 2 bases, with 11 bases left between them. CDR3 sequence: CASRRDGAYEQYF. CDR3 in DNA: TGTGCCAGCAGAAGGGACGGAGCCTACGAGCAGTACTTC.

This clone was observed a few times. The J gene is TRBJ2-7, the V gene TRBV30; no definite D call. CDR1 is GTSNPN, CDR2 SVGIG, per germline (reference sequence). This CDR3 spans 12 amino acids. V was cut by 2 bases and J by 4 bases, with 9 bases left in between. CDR3 sequence reads: CAWSPNSYEQYF. Here the CDR3 DNA reads TGTGCCTGGAGTCCAAACTCGTACGAGCAGTACTTC.

The CDR3 protein is CASSLSDRAYEQYF. DNA of the CDR3: TGTGCCAGCAGCCTCTCGGACAGGGCCTACGAGCAGTACTTC. V usage is TRBV13 and J usage is TRBJ2-7; 8 bases line up with TRBD1. There are 14 residues in the CDR3. V dropped 5 bases and J dropped 2; count of bases not matched to a gene: 5. Germline V CDR1 and CDR2: PRHDT, FYEKMQ (reference sequence).

The V call is TRBV10-3, the J call TRBJ1-1; D gene unclear. The CDR3 has 13 amino acids. Germline V lookup: CDR1 ENHRY, CDR2 SYGVKD. Trimming took 4 bases from V and 3 from J, leaving 9 bases between them. The DNA of the CDR3 is TGTGCCATCAGTGCAGGAGGGTACACTGAAGCTTTCTTT. Protein product: CAISAGGYTEAFF.

Written as DNA, the CDR3 is TGTGCCACCAGTGGCGTCCGCGGGGGAACCTACGAGCAGTACTTC. Protein sequence: CATSGVRGGTYEQYF. This rearrangement joins TRBV24-1 to TRBJ2-7, with 7 bases identical to TRBD2. The CDR3 sequence is 15 residues long. Germline trimming cut 5 bases from V and 2 bases from J; bases unmatched to any gene: 8. Germline CDR1 KGHDR, CDR2 SFDVKD.

The chain uses TRBV7-3 and TRBJ2-7; weak D call: TRBD1 (5 bases). Germline V gives CDR1 SGHTA, CDR2 FQGTGA. Trimming removed 1 base at V and 5 bases at J, with 15 bases between. The CDR3 is 15 residues long. In DNA form, the CDR3 reads TGTGCCAGCAGCTTAATAGCAGGGTCTAGGCACGAGCAGTACTTC. Translation gives CASSLIAGSRHEQYF. Looking up the rest from reference TRBV7-3 and TRBJ2-7 gives the full variable domain: GAGVSQTPSNKVTEKGKYVELRCDPISGHTALYWYRQSLGQGPEFLIYFQGTGAADDSGLPNDRFFAVRPEGSVSTLKIQRTERGDSAVYLCASSLIAGSRHEQYFGPGTRLTVT.

The chain combines TRBV2 with TRBJ2-7; tentative D call: TRBD2 (5 bases). Germline V CDR1 and CDR2: SNHLY, FYNNEI. This CDR3 region has 16 residues. V lost 5 bases, J lost 2 bases, and 19 bases lay in between. Here the CDR3 DNA reads TGTGCCAGCAGTCCAGCGAGCGGCGCCTCTACCTACGAGCAGTACTTC. It encodes CASSPASGASTYEQYF.

The chain joins TRBV9 to TRBJ1-4, with 7 nucleotides matching TRBD1. CDR1 and CDR2 from the germline V gene are SGDLS and YYNGEE. The CDR3 has 16 amino acids. J was trimmed by 7 bases and V by 4 bases; bases with no gene match: 13. This CDR3 is CASSPQGGGGGEKLFF. CDR3 nucleotides: TGTGCCAGCAGCCCCCAGGGGGGAGGGGGCGGTGAAAAACTGTTTTTT.

This clone was detected only once. The chain uses TRBV3-1 (or the pseudogene TRBV3-2) and TRBJ1-5; unclear D gene. Germline V CDR1 and CDR2: LGHDT, YNNKEL (reference sequence). The CDR3 is made up of 13 amino acids. V was pared by 4 bases and J by 4 bases, with 8 bases between. CDR3 sequence reads: CASSPRGNQPQHF. CDR3 DNA sequence: TGTGCCAGCAGCCCGCGAGGGAATCAGCCCCAGCATTTT.

V and J are TRBV7-2 and TRBJ1-2; D is uncertain. This CDR3 spans 13 amino acids. CDR1 and CDR2 (germline): SGHTA, FQGNSA. Trimming cost V 5 bases and J 5 bases, with 12 bases left between them. CDR3 in DNA: TGTGCCAGCAGCCAGCAGACGGTATATGGCTACACCTTC. This gives the protein CASSQQTVYGYTF.

This chain links TRBV7-9 with TRBJ2-1; no clear D. The germline V and J ends were trimmed by 1 base and 8 bases, with 6 bases remaining between them. The CDR3 consists of 12 residues. Germline CDR1 is SEHNR and CDR2 is FQNEAQ (reference sequence). CDR3 sequence reads: CASSLELDEQFF. The DNA for the CDR3 is TGTGCCAGCAGCTTAGAGCTCGATGAGCAGTTCTTC.

This clone was found a few times. The chain recombines TRBV11-2 with TRBJ1-1; the D gene is possibly TRBD1 (5 bases). Germline CDR1 is SGHAT and CDR2 is FQNNGV. Between the trimmed V and J ends, which lost 2 bases and 7 bases, there was a span of 14 bases. The CDR3 contains 14 residues. The CDR3 DNA follows: TGTGCCAGCAGCTTACAAGGGACTCGAAGTGAAGCTTTCTTT. It encodes CASSLQGTRSEAFF.

This chain joins TRBV28 and TRBJ1-2; perhaps TRBD1 as D (5 bases). The CDR3 runs 17 residues. CDR1 and CDR2 from the germline V gene are MDHEN and SYDVKM. V shed 1 base and J shed 2 bases, with 17 bases lying between them. This chain's CDR3 is CASSLSSKGANNYGYTF. CDR3 sequence (DNA): TGTGCCAGCAGTTTATCCTCTAAAGGGGCCAACAACTATGGCTACACCTTC.

The sample holds one count of this clone. The chain carries TRBV28 and TRBJ2-2, with D possibly being TRBD1 (6 bases). Deletions cut 11 bases from V and 0 bases from J, with 10 bases between. This CDR3 comprises 13 residues. Germline CDR1 is MDHEN and CDR2 is SYDVKM. The CDR3 nucleotides are TGTGCCGTGGGGGCCGCGAACACCGGGGAGCTGTTTTTT. Translated, it gives CAVGAANTGELFF.

The gene calls are TRBV5-6 and TRBJ1-5; possibly TRBD1 for D (5 bases). Germline CDR1 reads SGHDT; CDR2 reads YYEEEE. The V end lost 2 bases, the J end lost 4 bases, and 13 bases lay between the germline ends. The CDR3 extends over 15 amino acids. CDR3 protein: CASSFNMGQNQPQHF. The CDR3 DNA reads as TGTGCCAGCAGCTTTAACATGGGGCAGAATCAGCCCCAGCATTTT.

This clone was seen once. The chain joins TRBV6-5 to TRBJ2-3, with D possibly TRBD1 on 7 matching bases. The germline V and J ends were trimmed by 6 bases and 4 bases, with 17 bases remaining between them. The CDR3 has 15 residues. CDR1 and CDR2 (germline): MNHEY, SVGAGI. CDR3 in DNA: TGTGCCAGCAGGGACGAAGGAGGGGGCCCAGATACGCAGTATTTT. Translation gives CASRDEGGGPDTQYF.

The chain has TRBV11-2 and TRBJ2-7; D unclear. CDR3 size: 11 residues. Trimming shortened V by 1 base and J by 6 bases, and 4 bases separated the two germline ends. Germline V lookup: CDR1 SGHAT, CDR2 FQNNGV. CDR3 residues: CASSLATEQYF. In DNA form, the CDR3 reads TGTGCCAGCAGCTTAGCCACCGAGCAGTACTTC.

The gene calls are TRBV24-1 and TRBJ2-2; D might be TRBD2 (5 bases). Trimming took off 10 bases at V and 5 bases at J, with 16 bases between the two ends. The length of the CDR3 is 14 residues. Germline V gene data show CDR1 as KGHDR and CDR2 as SFDVKD. The CDR3 region has the DNA TGTGCCACTAGGGCCGAACTAGATACCGGGGAGCTGTTTTTT. Protein product: CATRAELDTGELFF.

The chain carries TRBV30 and TRBJ1-5; tentative D call: TRBD1 (6 bases). Germline lookup yields CDR1 GTSNPN and CDR2 SVGIG (reference sequence). CDR3 length equals 13 residues. Deletions cut 3 bases from V and 4 bases from J, with 10 bases between. CDR3 in amino acids: CAWREDRNQPQHF. The CDR3, as DNA: TGTGCCTGGAGAGAGGACAGAAATCAGCCCCAGCATTTT.

This clone was found once. This chain joins TRBV6-1 and TRBJ1-4; D ambiguous. Looked up from germline, CDR1 is MNHNS and CDR2 is SASEGT. The CDR3 has 16 residues. The V end lost 4 bases, the J end lost 7 bases, and 19 bases lay between the germline ends. The CDR3 protein is CASSVLGPLTGEKLFF. The DNA of the CDR3 is TGTGCCAGCAGTGTCCTCGGACCCCTCACGGGTGAAAAACTGTTTTTT.

The chain combines TRBV7-2 with TRBJ1-3, with 11 bases matching TRBD1. The CDR3 runs to 17 residues. The ends lost 5 bases at V and 1 base at J; junction bases unmatched: 7. Germline assignment: CDR1 SGHTA and CDR2 FQGNSA. The CDR3 DNA follows: TGTGCCAGCAGCCTTTTTGGGACAGGGGGATCTGGAAACACCATATATTTT. Residues: CASSLFGTGGSGNTIYF.

The V and J genes are TRBV5-1 and TRBJ2-7; the D call may be TRBD1 or TRBD2 (5 bases each). In germline, CDR1 is SGHRS, CDR2 YFSETQ. CDR3 length: 16 amino acids. Between the trimmed V and J ends, which lost 2 bases and 2 bases, there was a span of 17 bases. The CDR3 loop reads CASSFLGEKTAYEQYF. CDR3 nucleotides: TGCGCCAGCAGCTTTTTAGGGGAGAAGACTGCCTACGAGCAGTACTTC.

The V and J genes are TRBV11-2 and TRBJ1-5; no reliable D call. The CDR3 runs 14 residues. The V and J ends lost 0 bases and 6 bases respectively, with 9 bases between them. CDR1 is SGHAT and CDR2 is FQNNGV in the germline V gene. The CDR3 nucleotides are TGTGCCAGCAGCTTAGAAGGCAAGGCTCAGCCCCAGCATTTT. This codes for CASSLEGKAQPQHF. The full variable domain, completed using reference TRBV11-2 and TRBJ1-5, is EAGVAQSPRYKIIEKRQSVAFWCNPISGHATLYWYQQILGQGPKLLIQFQNNGVVDDSQLPKDRFSAERLKGVDSTLKIQPAKLEDSAVYLCASSLEGKAQPQHFGDGTRLSIL.

The chain joins TRBV12-5 to TRBJ2-5, with 7 bases aligning to TRBD1. Germline V gene sequence: CDR1 LGHNT, CDR2 FRNRAP. CDR3 length equals 15 residues. After removal of 6 bases from V and 5 bases from J, the junction contained 12 bases not matched to a gene. The CDR3 reads CASGINTGVVETQYF. The CDR3 region has the DNA TGTGCTAGTGGCATCAATACAGGGGTCGTGGAGACCCAGTACTTC.